This T cell receptor beta chain was sequenced during a study of blood T cell repertoires in COVID-19. Study background: COVID-19 samples, acute and convalescent, were from the United States, Italy and Spain.

Profiling relied on immunoSEQ multiplex PCR, and the TCRdb table lists in-frame clones only, not all of them. The top ten hold around 3% of the sample, which has 330,000 or so clones, more than 85% seen once. With V trimmed by 4 bases and J by 4 bases, 6 bases remained unmatched. The CDR3 has 15 amino acids. Germline values: CDR1 SGHTA, CDR2 FQGNSA. Enrollees, about 18 to 89 years old, lived in approximately 24 US areas. The chain carries TRBV7-2 and TRBJ1-4; 7 positions agree with TRBD1. The sequence came from a woman younger than 45 who had recovered from COVID-19. Sequences were obtained from PBMCs or T cells enriched from blood (not recorded which). Here the CDR3 reads CASSSWTGLNEKLFF. The DNA of the CDR3 is TGTGCCAGCAGCTCGTGGACAGGCCTTAATGAAAAACTGTTTTTT.